Each of the 27 T cell receptor beta chains below was sequenced from the same sample in a study of blood T cell repertoires in COVID-19. Using immunoSEQ multiplex PCR, the repertoire was profiled, and TCRdb retains in-frame clones only, with some absent. The sample records about 140,000 clones, around 76% being singletons. Sequences were obtained from peripheral blood. These receptors all come from a man aged 80 or over with acute or convalescent COVID-19.

The chain recombines TRBV30 with TRBJ1-1; the D gene is possibly TRBD1 (6 bases). The CDR3 consists of 13 residues. Germline CDR1 reads GTSNPN; CDR2 reads SVGIG (reference sequence). Trimming removed 4 bases at V and 3 bases at J, with 12 bases between. Here the CDR3 reads CAWKSDSHTEAFF. The CDR3 DNA reads as TGTGCCTGGAAATCGGACAGCCACACTGAAGCTTTCTTT.

This clone appeared a single time. This sequence joins TRBV14 and TRBJ2-4; the D gene is possibly TRBD1 (6 bases). Germline CDR1 and CDR2: SGHDN and FVKESK. The CDR3 is made up of 14 amino acids. The V gene lost 4 bases and the J gene lost 6 bases, with 13 bases spanning the gap. The CDR3 DNA reads as TGTGCCAGCAGCCGCCAGGACAGTACAAACATTCAGTACTTC. It is translated as CASSRQDSTNIQYF.

The V and J genes are TRBV4-3 and TRBJ1-5; no clear D gene. CDR3 length equals 15 residues. V lost 6 bases, J lost 0 bases, and 12 bases lay in between. Germline-derived CDR1 and CDR2 are LGHNA and YSLEER. CDR3 in DNA: TGCGCCAGCAGTCCCGAGGCAGTTAGCAATCAGCCCCAGCATTTT. It is translated as CASSPEAVSNQPQHF.

J is TRBJ2-1 and V is TRBV5-1; 8 nucleotides align to TRBD1. The germline V gene encodes CDR1 SGHRS and CDR2 YFSETQ. The CDR3 contains 13 residues. V shed 0 bases and J 7 bases; nucleotides not matched to a gene: 0. CDR3 region: CASSLDRGNEQFF. DNA of the CDR3: TGCGCCAGCAGCTTGGACAGGGGGAATGAGCAGTTCTTC.

CDR3: CASSLDVGGAYTDTQYF. In DNA form, the CDR3 reads TGTGCCAGCAGCTTAGATGTTGGCGGGGCCTACACAGATACGCAGTATTTT. The genes are TRBV7-9 and TRBJ2-3, with D maybe TRBD2 (6 bases). Trimming cost V 1 base and J 2 bases, with 16 bases left between them. Per germline, CDR1 SEHNR and CDR2 FQNEAQ (reference sequence). There are 17 residues in the CDR3. The complete variable domain, with remaining parts taken from reference TRBV7-9 and TRBJ2-3, reads DTGVSQNPRHKITKRGQNVTFRCDPISEHNRLYWYRQTLGQGPEFLTYFQNEAQLEKSRLLSDRFSAERPKGSFSTLEIQRTEQGDSAMYLCASSLDVGGAYTDTQYFGPGTRLTVL.

Points on this clone: One junction end disagrees with the germline gene, perhaps due to a read error. The CDR3 sequence is CSAEGGSF. CDR3 in DNA: TGCAGTGCTGAGGGTGGTTCCTTT. The rearrangement links TRBV20-1 to TRBJ1-1; D is unresolved. The CDR3 extends over 8 amino acids. Germline CDR1 reads DFQATT; CDR2 reads SNEGSKA (reference sequence).

This clone was counted only a few times. This chain connects TRBV7-3 to TRBJ1-1, with 7 positions matching TRBD1. Per germline, CDR1 SGHTA and CDR2 FQGTGA. The CDR3 runs 13 residues. Germline trimming cut 1 base from V and 7 bases from J; bases unmatched to any gene: 3. The CDR3 region has the DNA TGTGCCAGCAGCTTAATCCGGGACAGTGAAGCTTTCTTT. It is translated as CASSLIRDSEAFF.

The V gene is TRBV15, the J gene TRBJ2-7, with D possibly matching TRBD2 (6 bases). Germline V gene sequence: CDR1 LNHNV, CDR2 YYDKDF (reference sequence). V lost 0 bases and J lost 4, with 13 bases in between. There are 15 residues in the CDR3. The CDR3 bases are TGTGCCACCAGCAGAGACGGGAGCAGGGCTTACGAGCAGTACTTC. Encoded protein: CATSRDGSRAYEQYF.

Only one count was recorded for this clone. The chain combines TRBV6-2 or TRBV6-3 with TRBJ1-6; maybe TRBD1 (6 bases). CDR1 and CDR2 (germline): MNHEY, SVGEGT. The CDR3 length is 14 residues. Deletions cut 5 bases from V and 10 bases from J, with 15 bases between. This CDR3 is CASSQQGPKSPLHF. CDR3 DNA: TGTGCCAGCAGTCAACAGGGCCCTAAGTCACCCCTCCACTTT.

The chain is built from TRBV7-2 and TRBJ2-6; 8 bases agree with TRBD1. Unmatched junction bases numbered 14, after V lost 7 bases and J lost 0 bases. Germline CDR1 and CDR2: SGHTA and FQGNSA. This CDR3 spans 19 amino acids. CDR3 protein: CASILGTGLMSSGANVLTF. The CDR3, as DNA: TGTGCCAGCATCCTTGGGACAGGCCTAATGAGCTCTGGGGCCAACGTCCTGACTTTC.

The V gene is TRBV3-1 (or the pseudogene TRBV3-2), the J gene TRBJ2-2; D ambiguous. The CDR3 runs 15 residues. Germline V gene sequence: CDR1 LGHDT, CDR2 YNNKEL (reference sequence). Deletions cut 2 bases from V and 0 bases from J, with 7 bases between. The CDR3 DNA is TGTGCCAGCAGCCAAACTACCGCGAACACCGGGGAGCTGTTTTTT. Translating gives CASSQTTANTGELFF.

The chain carries TRBV11-3 and TRBJ1-1, with D unresolved. CDR3 length equals 13 residues. Trimming took off 3 bases at V and 1 base at J, with 6 bases between the two ends. Germline values: CDR1 SGHNT, CDR2 YENEEA. CDR3 nucleotides: TGTGCCAGCAGCTTTACACCGAACACTGAAGCTTTCTTT. Protein: CASSFTPNTEAFF.

The chain carries TRBV28 and TRBJ1-3; maybe TRBD1 (5 bases). The CDR3 extends over 15 amino acids. Deletions cut 2 bases from V and 0 bases from J, with 8 bases between. Germline CDR1 and CDR2: MDHEN and SYDVKM. As DNA, the CDR3 is TGTGCCAGCAGTTTAGCGGGGGGCTCTGGAAACACCATATATTTT. This translates into CASSLAGGSGNTIYF.

The chain links TRBV5-4 to TRBJ2-7; 8 bases match TRBD1. J lost 4 bases, V lost 1 base, and 4 bases had no gene match. This CDR3 region has 14 residues. Germline lookup yields CDR1 SGHNT and CDR2 YYREEE (reference sequence). DNA of the CDR3: TGTGCCAGCAGCTTGCCAGGGGGCATATACGAGCAGTACTTC. This sequence encodes CASSLPGGIYEQYF.

The chain carries TRBV5-1 and TRBJ1-4, with D maybe TRBD1 (5 bases). Trimming took off 1 base at V and 6 bases at J, with 19 bases between the two ends. CDR3 length: 17 amino acids. Looked up from germline, CDR1 is SGHRS and CDR2 is YFSETQ. The CDR3 nucleotides read TGCGCCAGCAGCTTGTGGGGGGGTTCAGCGGTTGATGAAAAACTGTTTTTT. This codes for CASSLWGGSAVDEKLFF.

The chain carries TRBV7-2 and TRBJ2-1, with TRBD2 matching over 8 bases. This CDR3 comprises 14 residues. With V trimmed by 5 bases and J by 9 bases, 9 bases remained unmatched. Germline loops: CDR1 SGHTA, CDR2 FQGNSA. CDR3 in amino acids: CASSPRTSRSEQFF. The CDR3 nucleotides read TGTGCCAGCAGCCCCAGGACTAGCCGGAGTGAGCAGTTCTTC. Based on the CDR3 plus reference TRBV7-2 and TRBJ2-1, the full variable domain is GAGVSQSPSNKVTEKGKDVELRCDPISGHTALYWYRQSLGQGLEFLIYFQGNSAPDKSGLPSDRFSAERTGGSVSTLTIQRTQQEDSAVYLCASSPRTSRSEQFFGPGTRLTVL.

The chain joins TRBV7-3 to TRBJ2-6; D not certain. Germline V gene data show CDR1 as SGHTA and CDR2 as FQGTGA. The CDR3 covers 18 residues. Trimming took 4 bases from V and 0 from J, leaving 16 bases between them. The CDR3, as DNA: TGTGCCAGCAGCTCGGCGACAACCGAATTCTCTGGGGCCAACGTCCTGACTTTC. The encoded protein is CASSSATTEFSGANVLTF.

The chain joins TRBV7-2 to TRBJ2-1; D not resolved. Deletions cut 1 base from V and 1 base from J, with 8 bases between. The CDR3 is made up of 15 amino acids. CDR1 and CDR2 from the germline V gene are SGHTA and FQGNSA. In DNA form, the CDR3 reads TGTGCCAGCAGCTTAGGAGGAGTTTCCTACAATGAGCAGTTCTTC. Translation: CASSLGGVSYNEQFF.

This clone was recorded once. The rearrangement uses TRBV18 and TRBJ2-1; TRBD2 matches 11 bases. Trimming took 5 bases from V and 0 from J; bases not matched to a gene: 3. CDR1 is KGHSH, CDR2 LQKENI, per germline. The length of the CDR3 is 16 residues. CDR3 loop: CASSATSGGSYNEQFF. The CDR3 DNA is TGTGCCAGCTCAGCCACTAGCGGGGGCTCCTACAATGAGCAGTTCTTC.

This clone turned up a few times. The V and J genes are TRBV3-1 (or the pseudogene TRBV3-2) and TRBJ2-1; weak D call: TRBD2 (5 bases). Trimming stripped 3 bases from V and 7 bases from J, with 13 bases between. In germline, CDR1 is LGHDT, CDR2 YNNKEL (reference sequence). The CDR3 covers 14 residues. The CDR3 loop reads CASSQAAGENEQFF. DNA of the CDR3: TGTGCCAGCAGCCAGGCCGCGGGCGAGAATGAGCAGTTCTTC.

The chain links TRBV28 to TRBJ2-7, with 10 positions matching TRBD1. Per germline, CDR1 MDHEN and CDR2 SYDVKM. With 6 bases clipped from V and 7 bases from J, the junction kept 6 bases outside the gene matches. This CDR3 is 13 amino acids long. The CDR3, as DNA: TGTGCCAGCAGGCGACAGGGGGCGGGAGAGCAGTACTTC. Translated: CASRRQGAGEQYF.

This chain joins TRBV28 and TRBJ2-7; 8 nucleotides agree with TRBD1. The CDR3 runs to 14 residues. Per germline, CDR1 MDHEN and CDR2 SYDVKM. After removal of 5 bases from V and 3 bases from J, the junction contained 6 bases not matched to a gene. The CDR3, as DNA: TGTGCCAGCAGTCTCGACAGGGGTGGCTACGAGCAGTACTTC. Residues: CASSLDRGGYEQYF.

V usage is TRBV6-5 and J usage is TRBJ1-4; 12 bases align to TRBD1. The CDR3 contains 15 residues. Per the germline V gene, CDR1 is MNHEY and CDR2 is SVGAGI. Germline trimming cut 2 bases from V and 8 bases from J; bases unmatched to any gene: 3. The CDR3 DNA follows: TGTGCCAGCAGTTACGGGACAGGGGGCTTAGAAAAACTGTTTTTT. As protein: CASSYGTGGLEKLFF.

The CDR3 here is CASSQQGQGDTEAFF. For the CDR3, the DNA is TGCGCCAGCAGCCAGCAAGGACAGGGAGACACTGAAGCTTTCTTT. This chain links TRBV4-3 with TRBJ1-1; 8 bases are shared with TRBD1. V shed 3 bases, J shed 3 bases, and the junction held 6 bases outside the gene matches. This CDR3 spans 15 amino acids. Germline CDR1 LGHNA, CDR2 YSLEER.

The table lists this clone with a count of one. V is TRBV7-9 and J is TRBJ1-1; 8 bases fit TRBD1. In germline, CDR1 is SEHNR, CDR2 FQNEAQ (reference sequence). V lost 1 base, J lost 3 bases, and 7 bases stayed unmatched. The CDR3 sequence is 16 residues long. CDR3 DNA sequence: TGTGCCAGCAGCTTAGGGGACAGGATATCGGACACTGAAGCTTTCTTT. Translation: CASSLGDRISDTEAFF.

This sequence joins TRBV11-2 and TRBJ1-6, with D possibly being TRBD1 (5 bases). The germline V gene encodes CDR1 SGHAT and CDR2 FQNNGV. V lost 3 bases and J lost 9, with 15 bases in between. This CDR3 region has 15 residues. The CDR3 coding sequence is TGTGCCAGCAGCTTGTCCGGGACTGGGGGTTCACCCCTCCACTTT. It is translated as CASSLSGTGGSPLHF.

The V and J genes are TRBV3-1 (or the pseudogene TRBV3-2) and TRBJ2-5; 7 bases map to TRBD1. Germline lookup yields CDR1 LGHDT and CDR2 YNNKEL (reference sequence). The CDR3 contains 13 residues. Germline trimming cut 3 bases from V and 2 bases from J; bases unmatched to any gene: 0. This CDR3 is CASSQTGQETQYF. The DNA of the CDR3 is TGTGCCAGCAGCCAGACAGGGCAAGAGACCCAGTACTTC.